A selection of T cell receptor beta chains follows, all from one sample in a study of blood T cell repertoires in COVID-19. Assay used: immunoSEQ multiplex PCR; TCRdb lists only in-frame clones, some missing. Among 90,000 to 130,000 clones listed, under 75% were seen once. Material: peripheral blood. These receptors all come from an older woman with acute or convalescent COVID-19. CDR3s include the opening cysteine and the closing phenylalanine or tryptophan. The size of a clone is reported for some rows only, either as once, few or many, or as a class for expanded clones.

abundance	v_gene	CDR3aa
.	TRBV5-5	CASTTRTGAHEQYF
.	TRBV12-3/TRBV12-4	CASRLTGQETQYF
.	TRBV20-1	CSASIGGRADTQYF
.	TRBV7-3	CASSLGTGNTGELFF
.	TRBV7-2	CASSLTASGGASTDTQYF
.	TRBV15	CATSRDLGTNTEAFF
.	TRBV3-1/TRBV3-2	CASSQDVAGRSYEQYF
.	TRBV6-5	CASSYSNRVNTEAFF
few	TRBV3-1/TRBV3-2	CASSAWTGNTEAFF
once	TRBV3-1/TRBV3-2	CASSQFINRGNYGYTF
.	TRBV2	CASWMGGGNTIYF
once	TRBV18	CASSAQTVLTEQYF
once	TRBV30	CALSRGLNTEAFF
many	TRBV27	CASSLEAGGYPLHF
once	TRBV7-8	CASSLSGHGDGYTF
.	TRBV3-1/TRBV3-2	CASSQGRGRTEAFF
.	TRBV29-1	CSGGDSRTYGYTF
.	TRBV6-5	CASSYAAGANTEAFF
.	TRBV5-1	CASSLGGASYNEQFF
.	TRBV18	CASSPSGQGYIGNQPQHF
few	TRBV18	CASSKTTGYSNQPQHF